This T cell receptor (beta chain) emerged from a study of T cell responses to AZD1222 COVID-19 vaccine. As to this clone: What it recognizes is unknown.

Study observations and caveats: Spike-specific TCR breadth and depth went up after people got two AZD1222 doses. Seropositive at baseline were only a handful of AZD1222 recipients. After the peak T cell response, and only then, were repertoires sampled.

TCRdb keeps only in-frame clones here, not all; method: immunoSEQ multiplex PCR. The table has about 140,000 clones, 80% to 95% seen once. Germline CDR1 reads SGHTA; CDR2 reads FQGTGA. The CDR3 sequence is 13 residues long. V was trimmed by 5 bases and J by 8 bases, leaving 15 bases between them. The gene calls are TRBV7-3 and TRBJ1-1, with D unresolved. The clonotype comes from an adult who received the AZD1222 COVID-19 vaccine. The material was peripheral blood, obtained 28 days after the second AZD1222 dose. The CDR3 bases are TGTGCCAGCAGCATAGACGCTGGAAGAGAAGCTTTCTTT. This translates into CASSIDAGREAFF.